Listed here is a single T cell receptor beta chain. These data belong to a study of blood T cell repertoires in COVID-19. The table came from immunoSEQ multiplex PCR; TCRdb's copy has only in-frame clones and leaves some out. The sample shows about 44,000 clones, roughly 80% of them seen only once. Trimming took off 1 base at V and 3 bases at J, with 9 bases between the two ends. Looked up from germline, CDR1 is SGHAT and CDR2 is FQNNGV. This CDR3 region has 14 residues. The sample consisted of peripheral blood. This clonotype was sampled from a human donor in a cohort sampled during active COVID-19. This sequence joins TRBV11-2 and TRBJ1-2; D remains unclear. The CDR3 reads CASSLVLADYGYTF. The DNA of the CDR3 is TGTGCCAGCAGCTTAGTGCTGGCGGACTATGGCTACACCTTC.